This TCR beta chain was found in a study of blood T cell repertoires in COVID-19. The V gene end was trimmed by 3 bases and the J gene end by 4 bases; junction bases not matched to a gene: 7. Germline assignment: CDR1 SGDLS and CDR2 YYNGEE. The CDR3 totals 16 residues. Assay used: immunoSEQ multiplex PCR; TCRdb lists only in-frame clones, some missing. The table shows about 58,000 clones, with about 80% occurring only once. The chain couples TRBV9 to TRBJ2-1; 10 bases line up with TRBD2. The sequenced sample was peripheral blood. The TCR was taken from an elderly man with COVID-19, enrolled during active disease. DNA of the CDR3: TGTGCCAGCAGCGCCCTCGGACTAGCGGCTTACAATGAGCAGTTCTTC. This sequence encodes CASSALGLAAYNEQFF.